This T cell receptor beta chain was captured in a study of blood T cells in healthy people across ages. V lost 5 bases to trimming and J lost 5 bases, with 19 bases between them. Germline CDR1 and CDR2: SEHNR and FQNEAQ (reference sequence). The CDR3 length is 15 residues. Primers used in a second PCR of roughly 6 to 11 cycles were a sample-barcoded 5' primer and a J-beta primer mix. TCRdb reprocessed the 5' RACE reads with MiXCR, giving one entry per CDR3 protein. The table has 1.5 million to 2 million distinct CDR3 sequences, around 42% seen once; the top ten hold approximately 22%. The sequencing sample was made of blood. This clonotype was obtained from a human donor in good health. This chain joins TRBV7-9 and TRBJ2-7; possibly TRBD1 for D (6 bases). This chain's CDR3 is CASSPWGHTVHEQYF. The CDR3 DNA reads TGTGCCAGCAGCCCTTGGGGACATACGGTCCACGAGCAGTACTTC.